The 23 T cell receptor beta chains in this list originate from one sample, sequenced in a study of T cells after yellow fever vaccination. TCRdb re-derived calls from the 5' RACE reads in MiXCR, one entry per CDR3 protein. This table has just over 300,000 distinct CDR3 sequences, roughly 4% appearing once. Sample: PBMCs, taken on the day of the yellow fever booster vaccination. The origin of the receptors is a man aged 18 to 35 who received the YFV17D yellow fever vaccine.

There are a few counts of this clonotype. The chain uses TRBV19 and TRBJ1-1; D not resolved. The CDR3 spans 13 residues. The germline V gene encodes CDR1 LNHDA and CDR2 SQIVND (reference sequence). V was trimmed by 1 base and J by 0 bases, leaving 3 bases between them. The CDR3 reads CASSIGMNTEAFF. The CDR3 DNA is TGTGCCAGTAGTATAGGGATGAACACTGAAGCTTTCTTT.

Many counts were recorded for this clonotype. J is TRBJ1-1 and V is TRBV20-1; D not resolved. CDR1 DFQATT and CDR2 SNEGSKA come from the germline V gene (reference sequence). The CDR3 has 15 residues. The V end was cut by 0 bases, the J end by 0 bases, with 11 bases between. In nucleotides, the CDR3 is TGCAGTGCTAGAGATGGCGGTTCGGTGAACACTGAAGCTTTCTTT. It translates to CSARDGGSVNTEAFF.

The chain recombines TRBV4-3 with TRBJ1-2; 7 positions agree with TRBD1. After removal of 0 bases from V and 8 bases from J, the junction contained 3 bases not matched to a gene. This CDR3 comprises 13 residues. Germline V CDR1 and CDR2: LGHNA, YSLEER. CDR3 sequence reads: CASSQDRRGGYTF. The CDR3 nucleotides are TGCGCCAGCAGCCAAGATCGCAGGGGGGGCTACACCTTC.

The rearrangement uses TRBV9 and TRBJ1-3; D is undetermined. Germline V CDR1 and CDR2: SGDLS, YYNGEE. The V end was cut by 2 bases, the J end by 4 bases, with 4 bases between. CDR3 size: 12 residues. The CDR3 region is CASSVKGNTIYF. CDR3 in DNA: TGTGCCAGCAGCGTGAAAGGAAACACCATATATTTT. Full variable domain (missing parts from reference TRBV9 and TRBJ1-3): DSGVTQTPKHLITATGQRVTLRCSPRSGDLSVYWYQQSLDQGLQFLIQYYNGEERAKGNILERFSAQQFPDLHSELNLSSLELGDSALYFCASSVKGNTIYFGEGSWLTVV.

The V gene is TRBV10-3, the J gene TRBJ2-7, with 9 bases that match TRBD1. The germline CDR1 and CDR2 sequences are ENHRY and SYGVKD. CDR3 size: 14 residues. The J segment lost 2 bases and the V segment lost 2 bases, leaving 1 base of the junction unmatched. The CDR3 DNA is TGTGCCATCAGTGAGACAGGGGGCACCTACGAGCAGTACTTC. Amino acids: CAISETGGTYEQYF.

This chain joins TRBV7-3 and TRBJ1-6; tentatively, D is TRBD1 (5 bases). The V and J ends lost 4 bases and 7 bases respectively, with 14 bases between them. CDR3 length equals 15 residues. Germline V gives CDR1 SGHTA, CDR2 FQGTGA. The CDR3: CASSSRTRLNSPLHF. CDR3 bases: TGTGCCAGCAGCTCCCGGACAAGGTTAAATTCACCCCTCCACTTT.

This clonotype was detected only a few times. V usage is TRBV5-5 and J usage is TRBJ1-2, with 7 bases aligning to TRBD1. Germline-derived CDR1 and CDR2 are SGHKS and YYEKEE (reference sequence). The trim removed 3 bases at V and 5 bases at J, leaving 13 bases unmatched. The CDR3 sequence is 16 residues long. The CDR3 DNA sequence: TGTGCCAGCAGCTGGACCGGGACAGCAAAACTATATGGCTACACCTTC. Amino acid sequence: CASSWTGTAKLYGYTF.

This clonotype has a count of ten or more. V gene TRBV3-1 combines with J gene TRBJ1-1; no definite D call. The CDR3 is 14 amino acids. The V gene lost 2 bases and the J gene lost 1 base, with 8 bases spanning the gap. Looked up from germline, CDR1 is LGHDT and CDR2 is YNNKEL (reference sequence). The CDR3 DNA is TGTGCCAGCAGCCAACGGGGAGGGAACACTGAAGCTTTCTTT. This translates into CASSQRGGNTEAFF.

Remarks on this clonotype: Since a much larger clone is just one base distant, this may be a read error. The rearrangement links TRBV12-3 or TRBV12-4 to TRBJ2-4; 8 nucleotides line up with TRBD2. The CDR3 sequence is 13 residues long. Trimming took 6 bases from V and 11 from J; bases not matched to a gene: 9. The CDR3 nucleotides read TGTGCCAGCAGCCGAACTAGCGGCGGCTTTCAGTACTTC. Translated: CASSRTSGGFQYF.

This clonotype was seen only a few times. The rearrangement links TRBV5-1 to TRBJ1-1; 7 positions agree with TRBD1. Germline V CDR1 and CDR2: SGHRS, YFSETQ. J was trimmed by 5 bases and V by 3 bases; bases with no gene match: 10. This CDR3 contains 15 residues. CDR3 region: CASSWIQGRRTEAFF. The CDR3 DNA sequence: TGCGCCAGCAGCTGGATACAGGGGAGGAGGACTGAAGCTTTCTTT.

Ten or more counts support this clonotype. The rearrangement links TRBV29-1 to TRBJ1-2; D remains ambiguous. V lost 2 bases to trimming and J lost 4 bases, with 14 bases between them. The CDR3 sequence is 14 residues long. Germline V CDR1 and CDR2: SQVTM, ANQGSEA. The CDR3, as DNA: TGCAGCGTTGAACTCGCAGGTAGAGTCTATGGCTACACCTTC. Amino acids: CSVELAGRVYGYTF.

This rearrangement joins TRBV5-1 to TRBJ1-5, with D possibly TRBD1 on 5 matching bases. This CDR3 spans 15 amino acids. The V and J ends lost 0 bases and 7 bases respectively, with 14 bases between them. Germline loops: CDR1 SGHRS, CDR2 YFSETQ. CDR3: CASSLGGSAGQPQHF. CDR3 sequence (DNA): TGCGCCAGCAGCTTGGGGGGCTCGGCGGGCCAGCCCCAGCATTTT.

In this sample, this clonotype turned up a few times. The rearrangement links TRBV7-2 to TRBJ2-7; D possibly corresponds to TRBD1 (6 bases). Between the trimmed V and J ends, which lost 5 bases and 6 bases, there was a span of 20 bases. The germline CDR1 and CDR2 sequences are SGHTA and FQGNSA. This CDR3 is 15 amino acids long. CDR3 in amino acids: CASSVPAGDQGEQYF. Written as DNA, the CDR3 is TGTGCCAGCAGCGTACCCGCAGGGGACCAAGGCGAGCAGTACTTC. The full variable domain, completed using reference TRBV7-2 and TRBJ2-7, is GAGVSQSPSNKVTEKGKDVELRCDPISGHTALYWYRQSLGQGLEFLIYFQGNSAPDKSGLPSDRFSAERTGGSVSTLTIQRTQQEDSAVYLCASSVPAGDQGEQYFGPGTRLTVT.

The chain couples TRBV5-1 to TRBJ2-7, with unresolved D. Per the germline V gene, CDR1 is SGHRS and CDR2 is YFSETQ. The V and J ends lost 2 bases and 0 bases respectively, with 15 bases between them. The CDR3 sequence is 16 residues long. The CDR3 DNA reads TGCGCCAGCAGCTTCGATGGCAGAACCACCTCCTACGAGCAGTACGTC. Its protein product is CASSFDGRTTSYEQYV.

This clonotype has a count of ten or more. This chain joins TRBV24-1 and TRBJ2-2; D is possibly TRBD1 (5 bases). Germline CDR1 KGHDR, CDR2 SFDVKD. V was cut by 2 bases and J by 5 bases, with 11 bases left in between. The CDR3 sequence is 15 residues long. The CDR3 spells CATSDSPGLTGELFF. The DNA of the CDR3 is TGTGCCACCAGTGATTCCCCAGGGCTAACCGGGGAGCTGTTTTTT.

This clonotype was seen repeatedly, ten times or more. The rearrangement links TRBV5-1 to TRBJ1-1; the D gene is possibly TRBD1 (6 bases). The ends were cut back, 2 bases at V and 6 bases at J, with 11 bases in the middle. CDR3 length equals 13 residues. From germline, CDR1 is SGHRS and CDR2 YFSETQ. CDR3 sequence reads: CASSFGGAPEAFF. The CDR3, as DNA: TGCGCCAGCAGCTTTGGGGGGGCCCCTGAAGCTTTCTTT.

This clonotype was seen only a few times. V and J are TRBV7-8 and TRBJ1-1; TRBD1 matches at 9 bases. V trimming: 4 bases; J trimming: 5 bases; junction bases outside the gene matches: 11. The CDR3 sequence is 16 residues long. The germline CDR1 and CDR2 sequences are SGHVS and FQNEAQ. This CDR3 is CASSSSRDRAETEAFF. For the CDR3, the DNA is TGTGCCAGCAGCTCCAGCCGGGACAGGGCAGAAACTGAAGCTTTCTTT.

The chain recombines TRBV3-1 with TRBJ2-5, with no clear D. V gave up 3 bases and J gave up 1 base, with 9 bases separating them. The CDR3 is made up of 14 amino acids. Germline values: CDR1 LGHDT, CDR2 YNNKEL (reference sequence). This CDR3 reads CASSHTTVQETQYF. For the CDR3, the DNA is TGTGCCAGCAGCCACACGACGGTCCAAGAGACCCAGTACTTC.

Comments on this clonotype: Since a much larger clone is just one base distant, this may be a read error. The chain has TRBV20-1 and TRBJ2-3; 8 bases are a match to TRBD2. Germline CDR1 and CDR2: DFQATT and SNEGSKA (reference sequence). Unmatched junction bases numbered 9, after V lost 6 bases and J lost 4 bases. The CDR3 covers 14 residues. CDR3 amino acids: CSAPLAAPADTQYF. The CDR3 DNA reads TGCAGTGCCCCACTAGCGGCACCCGCAGATACGCAGTATTTT.

This clonotype was detected only a few times. The V gene is TRBV7-2, the J gene TRBJ2-7, with D perhaps TRBD1 (5 bases). Trimming shortened V by 2 bases and J by 7 bases, and 12 bases separated the two germline ends. The CDR3 is made up of 13 amino acids. Germline V CDR1 and CDR2: SGHTA, FQGNSA. The CDR3 loop is CASSLNGAREQYF. The CDR3 DNA reads TGTGCCAGCAGCTTAAATGGGGCTAGAGAGCAGTACTTC.

This clonotype was counted ten times or more. This chain connects TRBV20-1 to TRBJ2-7, with D perhaps matching TRBD1 (6 bases). Per the germline V gene, CDR1 is DFQATT and CDR2 is SNEGSKA (reference sequence). CDR3 size: 12 residues. The V end lost 4 bases, the J end lost 3 bases, and 10 bases lay between the germline ends. The CDR3 region has the DNA TGCAGTGCTACGCCAGGGGACTACGAGCAGTACGTC. Protein product: CSATPGDYEQYV.

A word on this clonotype: This may stem from a read error, because a much larger clone lies one nucleotide away. The chain carries TRBV5-1 and TRBJ2-1, with D unclear. The germline V gene has CDR1 SGHRS and CDR2 YFSETQ. Trimming removed 1 base from V and 8 bases from J, with 13 bases in between. CDR3 size: 14 residues. The CDR3 sequence: CASSLFEAWDEQFF. The CDR3 region has the DNA TGCGCCAGCAGCTTGTTCGAAGCCTGGGATGAGCAGTTCTTC.

This chain links TRBV7-2 with TRBJ2-1; no clear D. The V end lost 1 base, the J end lost 0 bases, and 13 bases lay between the germline ends. CDR3 size: 17 residues. The germline CDR1 and CDR2 sequences are SGHTA and FQGNSA. CDR3 sequence: CASSLGRGGPSYNEQFF. The CDR3 region has the DNA TGTGCCAGCAGCTTAGGTCGCGGCGGACCCTCCTACAATGAGCAGTTCTTC.